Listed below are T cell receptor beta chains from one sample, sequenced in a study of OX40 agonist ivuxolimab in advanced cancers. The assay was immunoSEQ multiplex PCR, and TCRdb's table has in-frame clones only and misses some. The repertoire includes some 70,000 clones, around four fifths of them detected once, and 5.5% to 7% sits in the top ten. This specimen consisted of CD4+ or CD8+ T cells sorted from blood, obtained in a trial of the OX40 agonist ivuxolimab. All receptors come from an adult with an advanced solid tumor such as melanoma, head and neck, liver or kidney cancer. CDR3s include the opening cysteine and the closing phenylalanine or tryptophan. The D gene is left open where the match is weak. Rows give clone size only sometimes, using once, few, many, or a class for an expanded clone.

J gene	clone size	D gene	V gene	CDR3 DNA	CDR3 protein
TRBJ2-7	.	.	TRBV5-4	TGTGCCAGCAGCTTGGTGGGTTCCTACGAGCAGTACTTC	CASSLVGSYEQYF
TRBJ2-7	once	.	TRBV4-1	TGCGCCAGCAGCCAAGCTTTTAACAGCTACGGCCCCTTGGGGCAGTACTTC	CASSQAFNSYGPLGQYF
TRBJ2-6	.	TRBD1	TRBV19	TGTGCCAGTAGTATGACTCGTATCGGACAGGGGGCTTATGGGGCCAACGTCCTGACTTTC	CASSMTRIGQGAYGANVLTF
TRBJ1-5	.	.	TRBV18	TGTGCCAGCTCACGGGAAGAGTCAAAAAATCAGCCCCAGCATTTT	CASSREESKNQPQHF
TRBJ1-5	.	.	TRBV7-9	TGTGCCAGCAGCTTCGGGGCGCAAAATCAGCCCCAGCATTTT	CASSFGAQNQPQHF
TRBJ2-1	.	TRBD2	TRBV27	TGTGCCAGCAGTTTGGCTAGCGGGTACAATGAGCAGTTCTTC	CASSLASGYNEQFF
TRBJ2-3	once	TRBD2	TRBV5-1	TGCGCCAGCGCCGGAGGGACTAGCGTGGGAGATACGCAGTATTTT	CASAGGTSVGDTQYF
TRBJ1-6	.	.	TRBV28	TGTGCCAGCAGCTCACATTCACCCCTCCACTTT	CASSSHSPLHF
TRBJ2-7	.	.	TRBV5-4	TGTGCCAGCAGCGATCGGGGAGTCCCACCCTACGAGCAGTACTTC	CASSDRGVPPYEQYF
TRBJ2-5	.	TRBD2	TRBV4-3	TGCGCCAGCAGCCAAGATCGGGGACTAGCCGTGGAGACCCAGTACTTC	CASSQDRGLAVETQYF
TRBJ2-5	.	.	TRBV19	TGTGCCAGTAGTGCACTAGTGTACCAAGAGACCCAGTACTTC	CASSALVYQETQYF
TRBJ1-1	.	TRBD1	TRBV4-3	TGCGCCAGCAGCCAGGGGACAGCTGGGAACACTGAAGCTTTCTTT	CASSQGTAGNTEAFF
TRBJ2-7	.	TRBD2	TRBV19	TGTGCCAGTAGTATCCTTGCGGGAGTGTATCACGAGCAGTACTTC	CASSILAGVYHEQYF
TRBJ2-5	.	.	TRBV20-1	TGCAGTGCTTTCGGGGAGGCCCAGTACTTC	CSAFGEAQYF
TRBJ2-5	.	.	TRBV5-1	TGCGCCAGCAGCTTATGGAGCAAACAAGAGACCCAGTACTTC	CASSLWSKQETQYF
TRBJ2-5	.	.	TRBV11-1	TGTGCCAGCAGCCTTCGGACAGCCCAAGAGACCCAGTACTTC	CASSLRTAQETQYF
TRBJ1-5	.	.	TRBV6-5	TGTGCCAGCCTGCGGGGCGTCGGAATTGGGCCCCAGCATTTT	CASLRGVGIGPQHF
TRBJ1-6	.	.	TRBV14	TGTGCCAGCAGCCAAGAACCTCTAACATCACCCCTCCACTTT	CASSQEPLTSPLHF
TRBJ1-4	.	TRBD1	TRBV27	TGTGCCAGCAGTTTATCTGGGCAGGGGGTTTCGAAACTGTTTTTT	CASSLSGQGVSKLFF
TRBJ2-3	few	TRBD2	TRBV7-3	TGTGCCAGCAGCTTATCCGGGAGGAATTCCGATACGCAGTATTTT	CASSLSGRNSDTQYF
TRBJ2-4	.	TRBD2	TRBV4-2	TGTGCCAGCAGCCGAATGGGGGAGGGCCGCGTAAACATTCAGTACTTC	CASSRMGEGRVNIQYF
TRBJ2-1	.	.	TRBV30	TGTGCCTGGAGATTAGGACAGATCGTCTCCTACAATGAGCAGTTCTTC	CAWRLGQIVSYNEQFF
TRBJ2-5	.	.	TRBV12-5	TGTGCTAGTGGTTTGTCCCGGGGCGAAGAGACCCAGTACTTC	CASGLSRGEETQYF
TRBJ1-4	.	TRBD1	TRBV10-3	TGTGCCATCAGTCAGGACAGGGCGGGTGAAAAACTGTTTTTT	CAISQDRAGEKLFF
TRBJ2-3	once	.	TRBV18	TGTGCCAGCTCACCACTTCTAACGAGGGAGAATGGAGATACGCAGTATTTT	CASSPLLTRENGDTQYF
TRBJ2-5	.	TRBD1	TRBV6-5	TGTGCCAGCAGTTACCGTGGGACAGGGGACCGAGAGACCCAGTACTTC	CASSYRGTGDRETQYF
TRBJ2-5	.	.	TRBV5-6	TGTGCCAGCAGCTTGGATCAGGTGGGGGAGACCCAGTACTTC	CASSLDQVGETQYF
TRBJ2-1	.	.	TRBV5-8	TGTGCCAGCAGCTTGGGAGGCGGGCATGAGCAGTTCTTC	CASSLGGGHEQFF
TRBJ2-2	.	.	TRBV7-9	TGTGCCAGCAACTCGGGGGATAGTTTTGTCACCGGGGAGCTGTTTTTT	CASNSGDSFVTGELFF
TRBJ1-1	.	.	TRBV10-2	TGCGCCAGCAGTGAAGGGGTTGAAGCTTTCTTT	CASSEGVEAFF
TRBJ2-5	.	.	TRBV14	TGTGCCAGCAGCCAAGATCGAGTTAGACAAGAGACCCAGTACTTC	CASSQDRVRQETQYF
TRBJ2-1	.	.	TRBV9	TGTGCCAGCAGCGTAGCCTCCTCACAGATCAATGAGCAGTTCTTC	CASSVASSQINEQFF
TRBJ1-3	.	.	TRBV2	TGTGCCAGCAGTGAAAGGGAGAGTGCTGGAAACACCATATATTTT	CASSERESAGNTIYF
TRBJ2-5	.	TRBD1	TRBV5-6	TGTGCCAGCAGCTTGGCCAGGGGGCCGGACAGGGGGACCCAGTACTTC	CASSLARGPDRGTQYF
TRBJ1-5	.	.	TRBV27	TGTGCCAGCAGTTTCTTGAGCAATCAGCCCCAGCATTTT	CASSFLSNQPQHF
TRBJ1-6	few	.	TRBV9	TGTGCCAGCAGCGTATTCTACAGCAGCAATTCACCCCTCCACTTT	CASSVFYSSNSPLHF
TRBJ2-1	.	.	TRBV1	TGCACCAGCAGCCAGGCGCGGGGCCCGTCCTACAATGAGCAGTTCTTC	CTSSQARGPSYNEQFF
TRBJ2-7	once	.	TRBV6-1	TGTGCCAGCAGTGCTCGGGACGACTCCTACGAGCAGTACTTC	CASSARDDSYEQYF
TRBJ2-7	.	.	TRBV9	TGTGCCAGCAGCCGGACGCCATACGAGCAGTACTTC	CASSRTPYEQYF
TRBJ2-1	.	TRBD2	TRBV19	TGTGCCAGTAGCCTAGCGGATCCCAATGAGCAGTTCTTC	CASSLADPNEQFF
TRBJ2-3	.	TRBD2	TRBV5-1	TGCGCCAGCAGCCCGGGGACTACCCTCGGGGCTGATACGCAGTATTTT	CASSPGTTLGADTQYF
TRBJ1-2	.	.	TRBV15	TGTGCCACCAGCAGAGGTATGGAGGGCTACACCTTC	CATSRGMEGYTF
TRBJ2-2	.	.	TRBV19	TGTGCCAGTAGTATAGGGCAGGTCTACACCGGGGAGCTGTTTTTT	CASSIGQVYTGELFF
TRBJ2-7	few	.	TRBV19	TGTGCCAGTAAGACCCGGCCATACGAGCAGTACTTC	CASKTRPYEQYF
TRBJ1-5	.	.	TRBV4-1	TGCGCCAGCAGCCAAGACGGGGGGTCGGATCGGCCCCAGCATTTT	CASSQDGGSDRPQHF
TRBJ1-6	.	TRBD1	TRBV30	TGTGCCTGGAGGGGGCAGGGGGCGAGTAATTCACCCCTCCACTTT	CAWRGQGASNSPLHF
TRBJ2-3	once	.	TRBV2	TGTGCCAGCGGGCTCCGGGTCCTCACAGATACGCAGTATTTT	CASGLRVLTDTQYF
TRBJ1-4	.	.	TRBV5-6	TGTGCCAGCAGCTTTACGCCCGCAACTAATGAAAAACTGTTTTTT	CASSFTPATNEKLFF